The 14 T cell receptor beta chains given below trace back to one sample, sequenced in a study of T-cell memory formation after mild COVID-19. One entry per CDR3 protein, called by TCRdb with MiXCR from the 5' RACE reads. The sample consists of around 320,000 distinct CDR3 sequences, around 30% of them appearing once. The sequenced sample was PBMCs or a T cell subset sorted from them (not recorded which). The receptors were gathered from an adult woman who had mild COVID-19 (a few samples of this study predate the infection). Cell type and time point are not known.

The chain links TRBV7-2 to TRBJ2-3; 7 nucleotides match TRBD1. Losses at the gene ends were 5 bases for V and 2 bases for J; bases not matched to a gene: 16. Germline CDR1 reads SGHTA; CDR2 reads FQGNSA. The CDR3 has 18 amino acids. The CDR3 region is CASSQTGALAKYTDTQYF. CDR3 bases: TGTGCCAGCAGCCAAACAGGGGCCCTCGCCAAGTACACAGATACGCAGTATTTT.

This clonotype was recorded a few times. The chain carries TRBV18 and TRBJ2-7, with TRBD1 matching over 9 bases. This CDR3 spans 15 amino acids. CDR1 and CDR2 (germline): KGHSH, LQKENI. Trimming at V came to 9 bases and at J to 0 bases, leaving 9 bases not matched to a gene. The CDR3 spells CASSPRDRASYEQYF. CDR3 DNA sequence: TGTGCCAGTAGTCCGCGGGACAGGGCCTCCTACGAGCAGTACTTC.

This clonotype was detected a few times. The V call is TRBV2, the J call TRBJ2-7, with 7 bases fitting TRBD1. The V and J ends lost 5 bases and 1 base, in that order; junction bases with no gene match: 11. The CDR3 covers 16 residues. Germline CDR1 is SNHLY and CDR2 is FYNNEI. DNA for the CDR3: TGTGCCAGCAGTTGGGGGCGACAGGGAAAATCCTACGAGCAGTACTTC. Protein: CASSWGRQGKSYEQYF. The entire variable domain, with the rest obtained from reference TRBV2 and TRBJ2-7, is as follows: EPEVTQTPSHQVTQMGQEVILRCVPISNHLYFYWYRQILGQKVEFLVSFYNNEISEKSEIFDDQFSVERPDGSNFTLKIRSTKLEDSAMYFCASSWGRQGKSYEQYFGPGTRLTVT.

This clonotype was observed a few times. The chain links TRBV7-2 to TRBJ2-5; D may be TRBD2 (5 bases). Per germline, CDR1 SGHTA and CDR2 FQGNSA. The CDR3 is made up of 15 amino acids. V was trimmed by 0 bases and J by 5 bases, leaving 13 bases between them. The CDR3: CASSLARHRGETQYF. Written as DNA, the CDR3 is TGTGCCAGCAGCTTAGCTCGGCACCGCGGGGAGACCCAGTACTTC.

There are a few counts of this clonotype. The J gene is TRBJ2-5, the V gene TRBV5-6, with D possibly being TRBD2 (6 bases). The CDR3 extends over 16 amino acids. Trimming took off 5 bases at V and 3 bases at J, with 20 bases between the two ends. Germline CDR1 is SGHDT and CDR2 is YYEEEE. DNA for the CDR3: TGTGCCAGCAGGCCCTACTTGGTAGCGGCTAAAGAGACCCAGTACTTC. Its protein is CASRPYLVAAKETQYF.

This clonotype has more than one count but fewer than ten. CDR3 residues: CSARDMGQGYEQYF. The DNA for the CDR3 is TGCAGTGCTAGAGATATGGGGCAGGGCTACGAGCAGTACTTC. The V and J genes are TRBV20-1 and TRBJ2-7; weak D call: TRBD1 (5 bases). Per the germline V gene, CDR1 is DFQATT and CDR2 is SNEGSKA (reference sequence). The CDR3 contains 14 residues. With 0 bases removed from V and 3 bases from J, the gap between germline ends came to 12 bases.

The V call is TRBV6-5, the J call TRBJ2-7; 8 positions match TRBD2. J gave up 0 bases and V 2 bases, and 3 bases lay outside the gene matches. Per the germline V gene, CDR1 is MNHEY and CDR2 is SVGAGI. The CDR3 spans 15 residues. CDR3 loop: CASSYGTRSSYEQYF. The CDR3 region has the DNA TGTGCCAGCAGTTACGGGACTAGGAGCTCCTACGAGCAGTACTTC.

This clonotype was counted at least ten times. V and J are TRBV12-3 or TRBV12-4 and TRBJ2-1, with 8 bases aligning to TRBD2. CDR3 length equals 16 residues. Trimming at V came to 5 bases and at J to 5 bases, leaving 11 bases not matched to a gene. CDR3 residues: CASSPVRGGRDNEQFF. The CDR3 DNA reads TGTGCCAGCAGTCCCGTCCGGGGGGGGCGAGACAATGAGCAGTTCTTC.

In its sample, this clonotype was seen many times. CDR3 loop: CASRPGHNEQFF. The DNA of the CDR3 is TGCGCCAGCAGACCCGGACACAATGAGCAGTTCTTC. This sequence joins TRBV5-1 and TRBJ2-1; D gene unclear. The CDR3 sequence is 12 residues long. V dropped 5 bases and J dropped 5 bases, with 8 bases sitting between them. Germline values: CDR1 SGHRS, CDR2 YFSETQ.

This clonotype was counted a few times. This sequence joins TRBV30 and TRBJ1-5; a possible D gene is TRBD1 (5 bases). Per germline, CDR1 GTSNPN and CDR2 SVGIG (reference sequence). The CDR3 length is 13 residues. The V end lost 1 base, the J end lost 4 bases, and 8 bases lay between the germline ends. The CDR3 nucleotides are TGTGCCTGGAGTGAGCAGGGAAATCAGCCCCAGCATTTT. Encoded protein: CAWSEQGNQPQHF.

The J gene is TRBJ2-3, the V gene TRBV7-9; no clear D gene. The CDR3 runs to 14 residues. CDR1 SEHNR and CDR2 FQNEAQ come from the germline V gene (reference sequence). Trimming pared 1 base from V and 3 bases from J, leaving 8 bases between. The CDR3 DNA reads TGTGCCAGCAGCTTAGTGGGCAGGACAGATACGCAGTATTTT. Protein product: CASSLVGRTDTQYF.

This clonotype was seen at least ten times. The chain couples TRBV5-1 to TRBJ2-1, with TRBD2 identical over 10 bases. CDR3 length equals 16 residues. Germline trimming cut 1 base from V and 7 bases from J; bases unmatched to any gene: 8. Per germline, CDR1 SGHRS and CDR2 YFSETQ. The CDR3 DNA follows: TGCGCCAGCAGCTTGAGTCCTAGCGGGAGAAGTAATGAGCAGTTCTTC. Its protein is CASSLSPSGRSNEQFF.

V and J are TRBV6-5 and TRBJ2-2, with 12 bases aligning to TRBD2. This CDR3 has 16 amino acids. Germline V gives CDR1 MNHEY, CDR2 SVGAGI. V shed 4 bases and J 6 bases; nucleotides not matched to a gene: 6. The CDR3 DNA reads TGTGCCAGCAGTTCCACTAGCGGGAGGACCGCCGGGGAGCTGTTTTTT. Protein product: CASSSTSGRTAGELFF.

The rearrangement uses TRBV20-1 and TRBJ1-1; 8 bases fit TRBD1. The V segment lost 0 bases and the J segment 7 bases; nucleotides outside the gene matches: 7. Germline V lookup: CDR1 DFQATT, CDR2 SNEGSKA (reference sequence). The CDR3 is 14 residues long. In DNA form, the CDR3 reads TGCAGTGCTAGAGATTGGGCCAGGGGGCGTGAAGCTTTCTTT. Its translation is CSARDWARGREAFF.